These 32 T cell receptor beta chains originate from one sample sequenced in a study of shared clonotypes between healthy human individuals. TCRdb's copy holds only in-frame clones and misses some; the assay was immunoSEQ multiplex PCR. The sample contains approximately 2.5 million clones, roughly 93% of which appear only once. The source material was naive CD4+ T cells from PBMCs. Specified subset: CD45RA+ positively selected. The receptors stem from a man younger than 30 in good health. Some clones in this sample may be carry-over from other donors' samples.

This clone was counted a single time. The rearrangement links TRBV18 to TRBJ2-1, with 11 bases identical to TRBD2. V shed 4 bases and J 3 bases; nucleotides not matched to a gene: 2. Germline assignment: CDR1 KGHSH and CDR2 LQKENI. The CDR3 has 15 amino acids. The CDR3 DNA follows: TGTGCCAGCTCACTAGCGGGAGGGTACTACAATGAGCAGTTCTTC. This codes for CASSLAGGYYNEQFF.

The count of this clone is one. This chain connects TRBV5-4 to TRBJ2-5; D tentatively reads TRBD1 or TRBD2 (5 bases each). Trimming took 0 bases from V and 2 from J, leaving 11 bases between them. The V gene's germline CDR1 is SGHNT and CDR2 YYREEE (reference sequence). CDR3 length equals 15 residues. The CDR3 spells CASSLGLGDQETQYF. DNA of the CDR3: TGTGCCAGCAGCTTGGGGTTGGGGGATCAAGAGACCCAGTACTTC.

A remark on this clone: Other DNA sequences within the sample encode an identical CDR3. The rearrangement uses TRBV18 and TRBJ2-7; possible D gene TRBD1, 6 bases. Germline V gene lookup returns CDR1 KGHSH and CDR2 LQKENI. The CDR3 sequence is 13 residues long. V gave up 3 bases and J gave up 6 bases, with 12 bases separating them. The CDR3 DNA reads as TGTGCCAGCTCACCCCTAGGGGGTGGCGAGCAGTACTTC. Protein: CASSPLGGGEQYF.

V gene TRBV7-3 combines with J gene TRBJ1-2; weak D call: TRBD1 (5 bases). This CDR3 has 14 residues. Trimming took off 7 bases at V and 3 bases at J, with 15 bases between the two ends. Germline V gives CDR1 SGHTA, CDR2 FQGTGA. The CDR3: CASMTLGVDYGYTF. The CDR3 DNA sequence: TGTGCCAGCATGACCTTGGGGGTCGACTATGGCTACACCTTC.

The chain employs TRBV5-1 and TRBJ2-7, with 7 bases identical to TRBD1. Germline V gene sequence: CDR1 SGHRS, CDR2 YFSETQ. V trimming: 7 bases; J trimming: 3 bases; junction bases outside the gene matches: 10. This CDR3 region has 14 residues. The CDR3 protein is CASGMRQGNYEQYF. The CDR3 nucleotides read TGCGCCAGCGGGATGAGACAGGGAAACTACGAGCAGTACTTC.

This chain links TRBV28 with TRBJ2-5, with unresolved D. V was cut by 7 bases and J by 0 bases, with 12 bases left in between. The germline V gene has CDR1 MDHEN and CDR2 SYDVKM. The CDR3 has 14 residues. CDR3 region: CASTGRSYQETQYF. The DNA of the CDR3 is TGTGCCAGCACAGGCCGATCCTACCAAGAGACCCAGTACTTC.

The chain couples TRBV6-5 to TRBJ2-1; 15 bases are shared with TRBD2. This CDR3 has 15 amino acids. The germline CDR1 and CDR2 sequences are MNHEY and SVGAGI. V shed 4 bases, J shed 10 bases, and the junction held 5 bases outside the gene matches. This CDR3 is CASSFGLAGGGEQFF. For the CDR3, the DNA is TGTGCCAGCAGTTTCGGACTAGCGGGAGGGGGGGAGCAGTTCTTC.

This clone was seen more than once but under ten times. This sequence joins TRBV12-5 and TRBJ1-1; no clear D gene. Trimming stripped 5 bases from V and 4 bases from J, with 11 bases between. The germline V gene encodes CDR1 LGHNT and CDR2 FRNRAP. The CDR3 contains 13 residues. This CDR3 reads CASGPRLGTEAFF. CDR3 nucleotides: TGTGCTAGTGGTCCACGACTGGGCACTGAAGCTTTCTTT.

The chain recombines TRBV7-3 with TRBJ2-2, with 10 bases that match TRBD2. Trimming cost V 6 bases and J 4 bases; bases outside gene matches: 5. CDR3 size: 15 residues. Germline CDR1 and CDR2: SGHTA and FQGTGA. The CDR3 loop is CASSPGLASTGELFF. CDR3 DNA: TGTGCCAGCAGTCCGGGACTAGCGAGCACCGGGGAGCTGTTTTTT.

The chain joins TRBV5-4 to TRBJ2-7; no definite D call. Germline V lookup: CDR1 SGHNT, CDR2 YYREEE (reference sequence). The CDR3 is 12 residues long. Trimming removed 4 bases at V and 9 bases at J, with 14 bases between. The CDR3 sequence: CASSQGRQGQYF. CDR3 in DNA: TGTGCCAGCAGCCAAGGTAGACAAGGGCAGTACTTC.

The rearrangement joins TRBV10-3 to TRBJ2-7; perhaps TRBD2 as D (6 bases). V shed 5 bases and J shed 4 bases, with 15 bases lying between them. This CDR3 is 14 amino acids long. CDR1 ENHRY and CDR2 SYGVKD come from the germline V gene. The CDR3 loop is CAISRDPGGYEQYF. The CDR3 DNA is TGTGCCATCAGTCGTGACCCCGGAGGGTACGAGCAGTACTTC.

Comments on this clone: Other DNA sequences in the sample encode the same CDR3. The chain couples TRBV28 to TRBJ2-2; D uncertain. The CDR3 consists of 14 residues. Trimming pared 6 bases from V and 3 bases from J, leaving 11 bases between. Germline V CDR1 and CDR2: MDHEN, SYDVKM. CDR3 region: CASSSTGDTGELFF. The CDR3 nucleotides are TGTGCCAGCAGCTCTACTGGGGACACCGGGGAGCTGTTTTTT.

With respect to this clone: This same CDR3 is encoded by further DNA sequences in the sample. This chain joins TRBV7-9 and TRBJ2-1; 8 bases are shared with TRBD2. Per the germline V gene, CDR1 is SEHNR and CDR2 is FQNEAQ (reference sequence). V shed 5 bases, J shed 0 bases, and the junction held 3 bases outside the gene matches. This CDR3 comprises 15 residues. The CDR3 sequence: CASSLGTSSYNEQFF. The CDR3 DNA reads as TGTGCCAGCAGCCTGGGGACTAGCTCCTACAATGAGCAGTTCTTC. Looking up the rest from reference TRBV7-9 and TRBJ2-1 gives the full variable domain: DTGVSQNPRHKITKRGQNVTFRCDPISEHNRLYWYRQTLGQGPEFLTYFQNEAQLEKSRLLSDRFSAERPKGSFSTLEIQRTEQGDSAMYLCASSLGTSSYNEQFFGPGTRLTVL.

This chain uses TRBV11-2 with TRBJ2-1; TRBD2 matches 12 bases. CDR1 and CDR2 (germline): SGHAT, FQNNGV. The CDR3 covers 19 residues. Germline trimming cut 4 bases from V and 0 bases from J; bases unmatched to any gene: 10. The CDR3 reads CASSSPRTSGKSSYNEQFF. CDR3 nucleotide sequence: TGTGCCAGCAGCTCCCCCAGGACTAGCGGGAAGAGCTCCTACAATGAGCAGTTCTTC.

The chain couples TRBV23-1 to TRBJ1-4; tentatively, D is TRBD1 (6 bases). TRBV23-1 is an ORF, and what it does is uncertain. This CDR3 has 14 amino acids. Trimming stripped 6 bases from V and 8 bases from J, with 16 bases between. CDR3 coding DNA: TGCGCCAGCAGAGACAGGTCCGAGGAAGAAAAACTGTTTTTT. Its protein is CASRDRSEEEKLFF.

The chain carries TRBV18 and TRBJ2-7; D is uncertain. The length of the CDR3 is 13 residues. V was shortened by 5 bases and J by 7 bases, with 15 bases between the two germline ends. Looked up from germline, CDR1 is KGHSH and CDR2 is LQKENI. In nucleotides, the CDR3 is TGTGCCAGCTCAACGGCCTATCTGGGGGAGCAGTACTTC. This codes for CASSTAYLGEQYF.

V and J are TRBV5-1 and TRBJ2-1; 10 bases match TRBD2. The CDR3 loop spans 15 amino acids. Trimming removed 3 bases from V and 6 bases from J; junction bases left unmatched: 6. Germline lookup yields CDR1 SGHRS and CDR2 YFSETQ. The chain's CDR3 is CASSYLAGEVNEQFF. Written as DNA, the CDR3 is TGCGCCAGCAGCTACCTAGCGGGAGAGGTCAATGAGCAGTTCTTC.

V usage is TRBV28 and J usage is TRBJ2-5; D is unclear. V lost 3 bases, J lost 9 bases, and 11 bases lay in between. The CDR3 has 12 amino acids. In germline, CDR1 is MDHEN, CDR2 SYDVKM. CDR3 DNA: TGTGCCAGCAGTTTCCCTTATGGGGCCCAGTACTTC. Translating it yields CASSFPYGAQYF.

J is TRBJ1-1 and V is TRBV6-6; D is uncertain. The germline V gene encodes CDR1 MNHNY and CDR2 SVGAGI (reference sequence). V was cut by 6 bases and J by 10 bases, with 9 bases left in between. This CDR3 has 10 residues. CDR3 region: CASRGVVAFF. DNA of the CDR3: TGTGCCAGCAGGGGTGTAGTAGCTTTCTTT.

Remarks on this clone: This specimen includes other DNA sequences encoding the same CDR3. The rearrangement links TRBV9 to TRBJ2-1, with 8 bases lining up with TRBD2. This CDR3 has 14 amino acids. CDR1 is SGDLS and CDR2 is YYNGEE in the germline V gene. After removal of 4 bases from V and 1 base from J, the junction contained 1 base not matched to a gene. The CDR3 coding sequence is TGTGCCAGCAGCAGCGGGAGTTCCTACAATGAGCAGTTCTTC. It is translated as CASSSGSSYNEQFF.

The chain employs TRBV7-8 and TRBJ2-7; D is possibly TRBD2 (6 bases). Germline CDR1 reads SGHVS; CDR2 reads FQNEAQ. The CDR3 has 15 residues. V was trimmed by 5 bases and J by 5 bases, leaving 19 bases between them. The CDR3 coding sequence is TGTGCCAGCAGCGGGGGGAGACTACGGGGCCACGAGCAGTACTTC. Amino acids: CASSGGRLRGHEQYF.

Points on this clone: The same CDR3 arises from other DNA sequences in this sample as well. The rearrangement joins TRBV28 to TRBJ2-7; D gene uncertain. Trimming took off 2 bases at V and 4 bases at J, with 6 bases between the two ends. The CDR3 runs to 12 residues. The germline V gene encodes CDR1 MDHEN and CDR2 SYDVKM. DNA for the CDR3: TGTGCCAGCAGTTTAGACGAGTACGAGCAGTACTTC. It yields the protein CASSLDEYEQYF.

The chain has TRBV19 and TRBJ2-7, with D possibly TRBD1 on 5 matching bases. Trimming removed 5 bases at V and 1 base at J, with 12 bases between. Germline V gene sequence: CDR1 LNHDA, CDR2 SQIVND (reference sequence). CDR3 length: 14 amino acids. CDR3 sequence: CASSWTRESYEQYF. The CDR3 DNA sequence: TGTGCCAGTAGTTGGACCAGGGAATCCTACGAGCAGTACTTC.

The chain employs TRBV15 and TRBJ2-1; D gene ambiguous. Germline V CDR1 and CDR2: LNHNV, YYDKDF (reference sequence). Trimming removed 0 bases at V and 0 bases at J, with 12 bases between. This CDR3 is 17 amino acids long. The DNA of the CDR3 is TGTGCCACCAGCAGAGAATTAGGCTTCAGCTCCTACAATGAGCAGTTCTTC. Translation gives CATSRELGFSSYNEQFF.

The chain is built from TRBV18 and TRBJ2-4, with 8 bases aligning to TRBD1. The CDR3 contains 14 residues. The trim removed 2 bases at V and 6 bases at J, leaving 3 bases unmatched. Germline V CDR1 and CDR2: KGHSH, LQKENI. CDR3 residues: CASSPAGQGNIQYF. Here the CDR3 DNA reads TGTGCCAGCTCACCAGCCGGACAGGGAAACATTCAGTACTTC.

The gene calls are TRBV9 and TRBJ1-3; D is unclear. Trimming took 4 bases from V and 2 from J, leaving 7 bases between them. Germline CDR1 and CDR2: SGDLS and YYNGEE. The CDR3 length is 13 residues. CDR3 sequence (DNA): TGTGCCAGCAGCTTGCGACCTGGAAACACCATATATTTT. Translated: CASSLRPGNTIYF.

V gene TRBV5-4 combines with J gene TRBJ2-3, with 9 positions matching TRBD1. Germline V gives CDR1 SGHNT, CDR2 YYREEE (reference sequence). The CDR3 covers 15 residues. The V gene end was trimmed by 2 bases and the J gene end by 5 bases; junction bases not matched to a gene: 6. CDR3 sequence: CASSFGTGLLDTQYF. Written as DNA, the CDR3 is TGTGCCAGCAGCTTCGGGACAGGGCTGTTAGATACGCAGTATTTT.

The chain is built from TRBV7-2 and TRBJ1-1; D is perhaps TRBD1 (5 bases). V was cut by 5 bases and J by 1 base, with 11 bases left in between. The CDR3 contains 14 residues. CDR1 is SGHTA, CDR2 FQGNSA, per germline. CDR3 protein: CASSQGRGNTEAFF. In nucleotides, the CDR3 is TGTGCCAGCAGCCAGGGACGGGGGAACACTGAAGCTTTCTTT.

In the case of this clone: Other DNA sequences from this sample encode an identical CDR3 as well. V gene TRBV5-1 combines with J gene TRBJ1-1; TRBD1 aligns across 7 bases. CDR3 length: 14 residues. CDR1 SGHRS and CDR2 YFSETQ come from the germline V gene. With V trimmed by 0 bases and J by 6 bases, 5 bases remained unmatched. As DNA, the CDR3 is TGCGCCAGCAGCTTGGAACAGGGGAGAGCTGAAGCTTTCTTT. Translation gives CASSLEQGRAEAFF. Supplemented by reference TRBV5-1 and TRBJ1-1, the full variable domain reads KAGVTQTPRYLIKTRGQQVTLSCSPISGHRSVSWYQQTPGQGLQFLFEYFSETQRNKGNFPGRFSGRQFSNSRSEMNVSTLELGDSALYLCASSLEQGRAEAFFGQGTRLTVV.

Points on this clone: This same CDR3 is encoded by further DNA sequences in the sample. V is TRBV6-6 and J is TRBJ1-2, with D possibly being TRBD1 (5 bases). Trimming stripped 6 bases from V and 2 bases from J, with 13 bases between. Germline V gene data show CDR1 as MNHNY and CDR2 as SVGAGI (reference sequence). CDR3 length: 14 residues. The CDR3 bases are TGTGCCAGCAGAACCGGGACGGGAAACTATGGCTACACCTTC. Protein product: CASRTGTGNYGYTF.

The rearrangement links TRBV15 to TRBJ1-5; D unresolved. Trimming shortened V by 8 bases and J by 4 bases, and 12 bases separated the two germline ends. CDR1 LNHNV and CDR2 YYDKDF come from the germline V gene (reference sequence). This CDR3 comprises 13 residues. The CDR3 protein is CATGGGRNQPQHF. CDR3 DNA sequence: TGTGCCACCGGAGGAGGTAGGAATCAGCCCCAGCATTTT.

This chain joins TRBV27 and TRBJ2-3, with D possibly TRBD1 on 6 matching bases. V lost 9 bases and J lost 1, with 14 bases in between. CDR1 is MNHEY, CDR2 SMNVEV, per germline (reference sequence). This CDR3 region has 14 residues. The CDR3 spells CARAGAFGTDTQYF. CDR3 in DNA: TGTGCCAGGGCAGGGGCGTTTGGCACAGATACGCAGTATTTT.